The sequence of this T cell receptor (beta chain) was determined in a study of blood T cell repertoires in COVID-19. Study in general: Donors in the United States, Italy and Spain gave samples during acute or convalescent COVID-19. From T cells, B-cell-depleted T cells, or PBMCs came the material, which was cDNA or gDNA.

Deletions cut 3 bases from V and 0 bases from J, with 6 bases between. The germline CDR1 and CDR2 sequences are MGHDK and SYGVNS. CDR3 length equals 15 residues. Methods used by the authors: Quantification of nucleated cells was approximated via reference gene primer amplification. Using immunoSEQ multiplex PCR, the repertoire was profiled, and TCRdb retains in-frame clones only, with some absent. The D gene and trimming were derived from the DNA, and the V and J assignments and clone size from that table. The sample contains 150,000 to 200,000 clones, 70% to 90% of which appear only once. The receptor's source is a man aged 60 to 69 with active or convalescent COVID-19. V is TRBV25-1 and J is TRBJ1-6; D is uncertain. Sequencing was carried out using peripheral blood. DNA for the CDR3: TGTGCCAGCAGTGATACGCGCTCCTATAATTCACCCCTCCACTTT. As protein: CASSDTRSYNSPLHF.